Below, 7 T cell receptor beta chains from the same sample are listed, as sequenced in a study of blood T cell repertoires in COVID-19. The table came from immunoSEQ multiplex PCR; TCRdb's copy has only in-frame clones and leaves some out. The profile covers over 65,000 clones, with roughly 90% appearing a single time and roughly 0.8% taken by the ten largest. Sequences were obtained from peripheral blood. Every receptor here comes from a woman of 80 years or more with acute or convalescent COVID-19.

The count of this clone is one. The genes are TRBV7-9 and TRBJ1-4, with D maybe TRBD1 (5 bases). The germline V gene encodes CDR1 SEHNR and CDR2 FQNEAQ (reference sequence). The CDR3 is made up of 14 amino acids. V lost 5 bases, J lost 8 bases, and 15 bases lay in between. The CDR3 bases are TGTGCCAGCAGCCGATCAATCGGGGGGGAAAAACTGTTTTTT. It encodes CASSRSIGGEKLFF.

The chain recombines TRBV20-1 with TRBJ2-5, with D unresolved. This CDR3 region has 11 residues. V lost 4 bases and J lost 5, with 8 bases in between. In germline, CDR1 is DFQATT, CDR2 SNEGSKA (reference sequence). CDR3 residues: CSAKIQETQYF. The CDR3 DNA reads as TGCAGTGCTAAAATACAGGAGACCCAGTACTTC.

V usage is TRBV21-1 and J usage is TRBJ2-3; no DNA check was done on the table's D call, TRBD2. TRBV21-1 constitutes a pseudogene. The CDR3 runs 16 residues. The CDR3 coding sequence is TGTGCCAGCAGCAACCCTAGCGGGGGTAGCACAGATACGCAGTATTTT. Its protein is CASSNPSGGSTDTQYF.

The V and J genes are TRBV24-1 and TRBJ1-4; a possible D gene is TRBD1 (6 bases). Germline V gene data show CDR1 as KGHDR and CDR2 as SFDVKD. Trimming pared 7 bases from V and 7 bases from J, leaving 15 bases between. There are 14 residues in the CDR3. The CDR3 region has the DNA TGTGCCACCAGGTTCGGGATCAGGGGTGAAAAACTGTTTTTT. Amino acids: CATRFGIRGEKLFF.

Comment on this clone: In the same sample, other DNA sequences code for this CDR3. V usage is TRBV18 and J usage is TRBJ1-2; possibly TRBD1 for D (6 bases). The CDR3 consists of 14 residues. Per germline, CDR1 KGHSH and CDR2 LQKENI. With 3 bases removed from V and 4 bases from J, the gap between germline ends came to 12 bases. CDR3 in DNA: TGTGCCAGCTCACCTGGACAGCCTACCTATGGCTACACCTTC. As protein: CASSPGQPTYGYTF.

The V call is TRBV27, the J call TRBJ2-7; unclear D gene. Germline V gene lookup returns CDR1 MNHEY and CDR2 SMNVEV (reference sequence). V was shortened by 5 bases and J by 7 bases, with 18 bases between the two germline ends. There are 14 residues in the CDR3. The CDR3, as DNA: TGTGCCAGCAGTGGAGCTTCTACTCATTCTGAGCAGTACTTC. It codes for CASSGASTHSEQYF.

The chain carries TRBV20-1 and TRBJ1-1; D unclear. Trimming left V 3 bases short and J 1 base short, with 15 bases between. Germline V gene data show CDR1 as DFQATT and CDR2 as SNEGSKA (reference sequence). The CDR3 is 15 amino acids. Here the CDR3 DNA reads TGCAGTGCTAGTGGGGTGGATTCGGGGAACACTGAAGCTTTCTTT. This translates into CSASGVDSGNTEAFF.